The 30 T cell receptor beta chains in this list originate from one sample, sequenced in a study of T-cell reconstitution after alpha-beta-depleted transplantation in children. Unique molecular identifiers were used in preparing the TCRbeta library. TCRdb fed the PCR reads into MiXCR, producing one record per CDR3 protein. The sample includes some 100,000 distinct CDR3 sequences, 20% to 25% of them seen just once. Sequencing was performed on PBMCs, taken before TCRalphabeta/CD19-depleted stem cell transplant. These receptors all come from a boy aged 2 to 9 with acute lymphoblastic leukemia, due to receive a stem cell transplant.

The V and J genes are TRBV5-6 and TRBJ2-1, with TRBD2 as a possible D gene (6 bases). Germline V gene data show CDR1 as SGHDT and CDR2 as YYEEEE. The CDR3 is made up of 13 amino acids. V was pared by 4 bases and J by 7 bases, with 12 bases between. The CDR3: CASSRGLRNEQFF. The CDR3 region has the DNA TGTGCCAGCAGCCGGGGGTTGCGGAATGAGCAGTTCTTC.

This clonotype was recorded a few times. The V call is TRBV29-1, the J call TRBJ2-5, with a possible D match to TRBD1 (6 bases). Germline V lookup: CDR1 SQVTM, CDR2 ANQGSEA. The V end was cut by 7 bases, the J end by 14 bases, with 17 bases between. The CDR3 runs 10 residues. DNA of the CDR3: TGCAGCGCCGCATGGCAGGGGACCTACTTC. It yields the protein CSAAWQGTYF. The entire variable domain, with the rest obtained from reference TRBV29-1 and TRBJ2-5, is as follows: SAVISQKPSRDICQRGTSLTIQCQVDSQVTMMFWYRQQPGQSLTLIATANQGSEATYESGFVIDKFPISRPNLTFSTLTVSNMSPEDSSIYLCSAAWQGTYFGPGTRLLVL.

CDR3 coding DNA: TGTGCCAGCAGCTTGGCCTCAAGCTCCTACAATGAGCAGTTCTTC. It translates to CASSLASSSYNEQFF. The chain joins TRBV7-2 to TRBJ2-1; no clear D gene. V was pared by 3 bases and J by 0 bases, with 9 bases between. Germline V gene sequence: CDR1 SGHTA, CDR2 FQGNSA. This CDR3 contains 15 residues.

The chain's CDR3 is CAWSKTGGGDEQFF. The CDR3 DNA is TGTGCCTGGAGCAAAACAGGGGGCGGCGATGAGCAGTTCTTC. The rearrangement links TRBV30 to TRBJ2-1; 9 bases are a match to TRBD1. The CDR3 sequence is 14 residues long. Germline V lookup: CDR1 GTSNPN, CDR2 SVGIG (reference sequence). The J segment lost 8 bases and the V segment lost 3 bases, leaving 8 bases of the junction unmatched.

The table lists this clonotype with a few counts. An end of the junction differs from the germline gene, which may be a read error. The V and J genes are TRBV20-1 and TRBJ1-1, with D perhaps TRBD1 (6 bases). CDR1 and CDR2 from the germline V gene are DFQATT and SNEGSKA (reference sequence). There are 16 residues in the CDR3. The CDR3 loop reads CSARNPYGTSTPDAFF. The CDR3, as DNA: TGCAGTGCTAGAAACCCCTACGGGACAAGCACGCCTGACGCTTTCTTT.

Worth noting for this clonotype: This may be a read error: a much more frequent sequence differs by one nucleotide. The chain recombines TRBV20-1 with TRBJ2-6, with TRBD1 as a possible D gene (5 bases). CDR3 size: 13 residues. Germline V gives CDR1 DFQATT, CDR2 SNEGSKA (reference sequence). The CDR3, as DNA: TGCAGTGCTGTATTCTCTGGGGCCAACGTCCCGACTTTC. Its protein is CSAVFSGANVPTF.

The table lists this clonotype with a few counts. The CDR3, as DNA: TGTGCCAGCACCCAGGGGGCCGCGAACACCGGGGAGCTGTTTTTT. Its protein product is CASTQGAANTGELFF. This chain connects TRBV6-1 to TRBJ2-2, with 8 bases identical to TRBD1. Germline loops: CDR1 MNHNS, CDR2 SASEGT. This CDR3 spans 15 amino acids. V trimming: 7 bases; J trimming: 0 bases; junction bases outside the gene matches: 4.

The chain couples TRBV7-8 to TRBJ2-2; D is ambiguous. Germline CDR1 reads SGHVS; CDR2 reads FQNEAQ. The CDR3 sequence is 13 residues long. The germline V and J ends were trimmed by 5 bases and 4 bases, with 8 bases remaining between them. CDR3 sequence: CASSPVSTGELFF. The CDR3 nucleotides read TGTGCCAGCAGCCCAGTATCCACCGGGGAGCTGTTTTTT.

This clonotype was detected many times. The chain is built from TRBV29-1 and TRBJ1-1; 11 positions agree with TRBD1. The trim removed 3 bases at V and 5 bases at J, leaving 5 bases unmatched. Germline CDR1 and CDR2: SQVTM and ANQGSEA. The CDR3 totals 14 residues. The CDR3 coding sequence is TGCAGCGTTGATCTGGACAGGGGGCGTACTGAAGCTTTCTTT. Protein sequence: CSVDLDRGRTEAFF.

In this sample, this clonotype turned up a few times. The chain carries TRBV11-2 and TRBJ2-3, with D hard to call. The CDR3 has 10 amino acids. Per the germline V gene, CDR1 is SGHAT and CDR2 is FQNNGV. The V end was cut by 5 bases, the J end by 7 bases, with 4 bases between. Here the CDR3 reads CASSLHTQYF. The CDR3 bases are TGTGCCAGCAGCCTGCATACGCAGTATTTT.

This clonotype has ten or more counts. V gene TRBV5-6 combines with J gene TRBJ2-2; TRBD2 matches at 8 bases. The V segment lost 1 base and the J segment 3 bases; nucleotides outside the gene matches: 2. Germline-derived CDR1 and CDR2 are SGHDT and YYEEEE. This CDR3 spans 15 amino acids. The CDR3 here is CASSLTSGYTGELFF. CDR3 DNA sequence: TGTGCCAGCAGCTTGACTAGCGGATACACCGGGGAGCTGTTTTTT.

This clonotype was seen more than once but under ten times. V and J are TRBV20-1 and TRBJ1-4, with unresolved D. The CDR3 spans 10 residues. The germline gives CDR1 DFQATT, CDR2 SNEGSKA (reference sequence). The germline V and J ends were trimmed by 3 bases and 7 bases, with 3 bases remaining between them. In DNA, the CDR3 is TGCAGTGCTAGGGGTGAAAAACTGTTTTTT. Translation: CSARGEKLFF.

This clonotype was found many times. The chain links TRBV11-2 to TRBJ2-3, with 8 nucleotides matching TRBD2. The V gene end was trimmed by 6 bases and the J gene end by 4 bases; junction bases not matched to a gene: 3. CDR1 and CDR2 from the germline V gene are SGHAT and FQNNGV. This CDR3 spans 13 amino acids. CDR3 sequence reads: CASSQLAADTQYF. The CDR3 coding sequence is TGTGCCAGCAGTCAACTAGCGGCAGATACGCAGTATTTT.

This clonotype was counted only a few times. This chain joins TRBV28 and TRBJ2-3; no reliable D call. Trimming took 8 bases from V and 6 from J, leaving 15 bases between them. The CDR3 has 13 residues. Per the germline V gene, CDR1 is MDHEN and CDR2 is SYDVKM. CDR3 protein: CASRHPTSDTQYF. The CDR3 DNA follows: TGTGCCAGCCGTCACCCCACATCCGATACGCAGTATTTT.

The V and J genes are TRBV29-1 and TRBJ2-7; 7 nucleotides line up with TRBD2. Germline CDR1 reads SQVTM; CDR2 reads ANQGSEA. V trimming: 5 bases; J trimming: 6 bases; junction bases outside the gene matches: 16. This CDR3 contains 15 residues. CDR3 DNA: TGCAGCGTTTCTGCTAGCGGAGGTACTGGGGTCGAGCAGTACTTC. Protein product: CSVSASGGTGVEQYF.

This clonotype was recorded a few times. The V call is TRBV28, the J call TRBJ1-5; D is uncertain. The V and J ends lost 6 bases and 5 bases respectively, with 17 bases between them. The germline CDR1 and CDR2 sequences are MDHEN and SYDVKM. This CDR3 comprises 15 residues. The CDR3 loop reads CASRRDPNSDQPQHF. For the CDR3, the DNA is TGTGCCAGCAGACGAGACCCAAACTCCGATCAGCCCCAGCATTTT.

On this clonotype itself: Relative to the germline gene, one junction end is altered; a read error may explain this. The chain joins TRBV29-1 to TRBJ2-1; 13 bases are a match to TRBD2. This CDR3 spans 13 amino acids. Germline CDR1 SQVTM, CDR2 ANQGSEA. The CDR3 loop is CSVGTSGSGEQIF. The CDR3 DNA reads as TGCAGCGTTGGGACTAGCGGGAGTGGTGAGCAGATCTTC.

This clonotype showed up just a few times. The chain is built from TRBV6-1 and TRBJ2-7, with D hard to call. CDR1 MNHNS and CDR2 SASEGT come from the germline V gene. The CDR3 sequence is 13 residues long. Deletions cut 5 bases from V and 1 base from J, with 9 bases between. CDR3 loop: CASSQSLSYEQYF. The CDR3 region has the DNA TGTGCCAGCAGTCAGTCTCTGTCCTACGAGCAGTACTTC.

This chain connects TRBV6-2 or TRBV6-3 to TRBJ2-4, with no clear D. The CDR3 extends over 14 amino acids. Trimming removed 8 bases from V and 2 bases from J, with 13 bases in between. CDR1 is MNHEY and CDR2 is SVGEGT in the germline V gene. This CDR3 is CASGDVITKNIQYF. The CDR3 DNA reads as TGTGCCAGCGGGGATGTTATTACCAAAAACATTCAGTACTTC.

This clonotype was counted at least ten times. The chain joins TRBV12-3 or TRBV12-4 to TRBJ2-1; maybe TRBD2 (6 bases). Trimming shortened V by 2 bases and J by 7 bases, and 18 bases separated the two germline ends. The length of the CDR3 is 16 residues. The DNA of the CDR3 is TGTGCCAGCAGTTTAAGATCGGAGGGGCCCAGGAATGAGCAGTTCTTC. It specifies CASSLRSEGPRNEQFF.

This clonotype was recorded a few times. As DNA, the CDR3 is TGTGCCAGCAGCCCTTTAGACCAGGGGGCCCGACAATGGCAGTTCTTC. Amino acid sequence: CASSPLDQGARQWQFF. The chain uses TRBV7-9 and TRBJ2-1; TRBD1 matches at 8 bases. V trimming: 5 bases; J trimming: 12 bases; junction bases outside the gene matches: 18. From germline, CDR1 is SEHNR and CDR2 FQNEAQ (reference sequence). The CDR3 loop spans 16 amino acids. The variable domain in full, with the rest retrieved from reference TRBV7-9 and TRBJ2-1, is DTGVSQNPRHKITKRGQNVTFRCDPISEHNRLYWYRQTLGQGPEFLTYFQNEAQLEKSRLLSDRFSAERPKGSFSTLEIQRTEQGDSAMYLCASSPLDQGARQWQFFGPGTRLTVL.

This clonotype was observed a handful of times. CDR3 sequence reads: CASSLLAARTDTQYF. In DNA, the CDR3 is TGTGCCAGCAGCTTACTAGCGGCTCGCACAGATACGCAGTATTTT. V gene TRBV12-3 or TRBV12-4 combines with J gene TRBJ2-3, with 8 bases fitting TRBD2. The CDR3 spans 15 residues. With V trimmed by 6 bases and J by 1 base, 6 bases remained unmatched.

In this sample, this clonotype turned up many times. The chain employs TRBV5-6 and TRBJ2-5, with D unclear. Per the germline V gene, CDR1 is SGHDT and CDR2 is YYEEEE. The V and J ends lost 0 bases and 4 bases respectively, with 4 bases between them. This CDR3 region has 12 residues. CDR3 sequence (DNA): TGTGCCAGCAGCTTGGCTGGAGAGACCCAGTACTTC. This gives the protein CASSLAGETQYF.

To note about this clonotype: This may be a read error, as it is one base from a much larger clone. J is TRBJ2-5 and V is TRBV5-1; D might be TRBD2 (7 bases). V was clipped by 3 bases and J by 4 bases, with 16 bases between them. This CDR3 is built from 15 residues. Germline V gene lookup returns CDR1 SGHRS and CDR2 YFSETQ. CDR3 protein: CASSSGGTPLETQYF. CDR3 in DNA: TGCGCCAGCAGCTCCGGGGGGACACCCCTAGAGACCCAGTACTTC. The variable domain in full, completed from reference TRBV5-1 and TRBJ2-5, reads KAGVTQTPRYLIKTRGQQVTLSCSPISGHRSVSWYQQTPGQGLQFLFEYFSETQRNKGNFPGRFSGRQFSNSRSEMNVSTLELGDSALYLCASSSGGTPLETQYFGPGTRLLVL.

A note on this clonotype: A junction end diverges from the germline sequence, so it may reflect a read error. This rearrangement joins TRBV12-3 or TRBV12-4 to TRBJ2-5; D not certain. The CDR3 has 14 residues. The CDR3: CASSFVSALETQHF. The CDR3 DNA follows: TGTGCCAGCAGTTTTGTCTCGGCGTTAGAGACCCAGCACTTC.

This clonotype was observed a handful of times. The chain carries TRBV20-1 and TRBJ2-1; D is undetermined. Trimming shortened V by 6 bases and J by 0 bases, and 12 bases separated the two germline ends. The CDR3 covers 14 residues. Per germline, CDR1 DFQATT and CDR2 SNEGSKA (reference sequence). CDR3 residues: CSALLVSSYNEQFF. As DNA, the CDR3 is TGCAGTGCCCTTCTTGTCAGCTCCTACAATGAGCAGTTCTTC.

This clonotype was seen only a few times. The rearrangement uses TRBV28 and TRBJ2-6; weak D call: TRBD1 (6 bases). V gave up 6 bases and J gave up 3 bases, with 9 bases separating them. The length of the CDR3 is 14 residues. Germline CDR1 reads MDHEN; CDR2 reads SYDVKM. CDR3 protein: CASRQGGGANVLTF. The CDR3 bases are TGTGCCAGCAGACAGGGTGGTGGGGCCAACGTCCTGACTTTC.

The chain employs TRBV3-1 and TRBJ2-1; D call uncertain. There are 12 residues in the CDR3. Germline V lookup: CDR1 LGHDT, CDR2 YNNKEL (reference sequence). Trimming removed 3 bases from V and 5 bases from J, with 5 bases in between. CDR3 DNA: TGTGCCAGCAGCCAGCAGGACAATGAGCAGTTCTTC. Amino acid sequence: CASSQQDNEQFF.

This chain connects TRBV4-2 to TRBJ2-7; D might be TRBD1 or TRBD2, each matching 5 bases. CDR3 size: 14 residues. The germline gives CDR1 LGHNA, CDR2 YNFKEQ. The V end lost 0 bases, the J end lost 5 bases, and 11 bases lay between the germline ends. CDR3 in amino acids: CASSQEGVLNEQYF. As DNA, the CDR3 is TGTGCCAGCAGCCAAGAGGGGGTCTTGAACGAGCAGTACTTC.

This clonotype was seen a few times. This chain connects TRBV5-1 to TRBJ2-4; D possibly corresponds to TRBD2 (5 bases). The germline gives CDR1 SGHRS, CDR2 YFSETQ. V lost 5 bases to trimming and J lost 5 bases, with 11 bases between them. The length of the CDR3 is 13 residues. DNA of the CDR3: TGCGCCAGCAGATTCGAGGGCCAAAACATTCAGTACTTC. Protein product: CASRFEGQNIQYF.